What follows are 14 T cell receptor beta chains derived from one specimen sequenced in a study of blood T cell repertoires in COVID-19. Measured with immunoSEQ multiplex PCR; TCRdb has only the in-frame clones, and not every one. The table has fewer than 35,000 clones, more than 75% seen once. The specimen sequenced was peripheral blood. The receptor set was obtained from a man aged 65 to 85 with active or convalescent COVID-19.

The table lists this clone with a count of one. This chain joins TRBV5-1 and TRBJ1-2, with 8 bases aligning to TRBD1. The CDR3 sequence is 13 residues long. V trimming: 6 bases; J trimming: 8 bases; junction bases outside the gene matches: 9. The germline V gene encodes CDR1 SGHRS and CDR2 YFSETQ. In DNA, the CDR3 is TGCGCCAGCACTGAGGACAGGGCGGGGGGCTACACCTTC. Protein: CASTEDRAGGYTF.

This clone was counted once. The gene calls are TRBV3-1 (or the pseudogene TRBV3-2) and TRBJ1-2; D unclear. Germline CDR1 LGHDT, CDR2 YNNKEL (reference sequence). The CDR3 is 15 amino acids. V gave up 4 bases and J gave up 0 bases, with 12 bases separating them. The CDR3 protein is CASSRTEAPNYGYTF. The CDR3 DNA reads as TGTGCCAGCAGCCGAACCGAGGCCCCTAACTATGGCTACACCTTC.

As concerns this clone: Other DNA sequences in the sample encode the same CDR3. The chain recombines TRBV7-6 with TRBJ2-5; D unclear. V gave up 5 bases and J gave up 4 bases, with 5 bases separating them. CDR3 length: 11 residues. Germline V gene sequence: CDR1 SGHVS, CDR2 FNYEAQ. The CDR3 bases are TGTGCCAGCAGCCCGGGAGAGACCCAGTACTTC. Translated, it gives CASSPGETQYF.

The chain carries TRBV7-3 and TRBJ2-1, with 12 bases aligning to TRBD2. The V segment lost 0 bases and the J segment 9 bases; nucleotides outside the gene matches: 12. CDR1 is SGHTA and CDR2 is FQGTGA in the germline V gene. This CDR3 region has 18 residues. CDR3 protein: CASSLTAVTSGRWGEQFF. The CDR3 coding sequence is TGTGCCAGCAGCTTAACGGCCGTGACTAGCGGGAGATGGGGTGAGCAGTTCTTC.

The rearrangement links TRBV6-2 or TRBV6-3 to TRBJ2-2; the match to TRBD1 covers 7 bases. Germline V lookup: CDR1 MNHEY, CDR2 SVGEGT. This CDR3 has 12 amino acids. V trimming: 6 bases; J trimming: 6 bases; junction bases outside the gene matches: 1. The CDR3 loop reads CASSGTAGELFF. Here the CDR3 DNA reads TGTGCCAGCAGCGGGACAGCCGGGGAGCTGTTTTTT.

The CDR3: CASSSTGSYNEQFF. In nucleotides, the CDR3 is TGTGCCAGCAGTTCAACGGGCTCCTACAATGAGCAGTTCTTC. The chain uses TRBV6-2 or TRBV6-3 and TRBJ2-1, with D hard to call. CDR1 and CDR2 (germline): MNHEY, SVGEGT. CDR3 size: 14 residues. V dropped 4 bases and J dropped 0 bases, with 7 bases sitting between them.

The chain combines TRBV7-3 with TRBJ1-1; a possible D gene is TRBD1 (6 bases). The CDR3 spans 13 residues. Trimming cost V 5 bases and J 4 bases, with 11 bases left between them. Germline CDR1 SGHTA, CDR2 FQGTGA. CDR3 amino acids: CASSVQGGTEAFF. The CDR3 coding sequence is TGTGCCAGCAGCGTACAGGGTGGCACTGAAGCTTTCTTT.

The CDR3 region is CASSSPQRENTEAFF. CDR3 coding DNA: TGTGCCAGCAGTTCCCCCCAACGGGAGAACACTGAAGCTTTCTTT. The V call is TRBV28, the J call TRBJ1-1; D gene ambiguous. V dropped 4 bases and J dropped 1 base, with 13 bases sitting between them. This CDR3 is built from 15 residues. Germline lookup yields CDR1 MDHEN and CDR2 SYDVKM.

The chain employs TRBV28 and TRBJ1-1, with TRBD1 identical over 9 bases. V trimming: 0 bases; J trimming: 1 base; junction bases outside the gene matches: 3. The CDR3 is made up of 16 amino acids. The germline CDR1 and CDR2 sequences are MDHEN and SYDVKM. CDR3 DNA sequence: TGTGCCAGCAGTTTATGGGGGACAGGGAAGAACACTGAAGCTTTCTTT. Its protein is CASSLWGTGKNTEAFF.

The chain couples TRBV6-5 to TRBJ1-5, with a tentative D call TRBD1 (5 bases). The germline V and J ends were trimmed by 6 bases and 5 bases, with 11 bases remaining between them. The CDR3 contains 13 residues. Germline V CDR1 and CDR2: MNHEY, SVGAGI. The CDR3 region has the DNA TGTGCCAGCAGAGACAGCCCAGATCAGCCCCAGCATTTT. Amino acids: CASRDSPDQPQHF.

The chain joins TRBV5-4 to TRBJ2-5; D perhaps matches TRBD2 (5 bases). V was trimmed by 4 bases and J by 1 base, leaving 8 bases between them. Germline assignment: CDR1 SGHNT and CDR2 YYREEE (reference sequence). The CDR3 has 13 amino acids. The CDR3 sequence: CASSPGSQETQYF. The CDR3 nucleotides read TGTGCCAGCAGCCCGGGGTCCCAAGAGACCCAGTACTTC.

The chain uses TRBV10-3 and TRBJ1-3; D gene unclear. The CDR3 extends over 14 amino acids. V was trimmed by 6 bases and J by 0 bases, leaving 9 bases between them. In germline, CDR1 is ENHRY, CDR2 SYGVKD. CDR3 sequence (DNA): TGTGCCATCAGCGGACTGCACTCTGGAAACACCATATATTTT. Amino acids: CAISGLHSGNTIYF.

The genes are TRBV4-1 and TRBJ1-2; 7 bases agree with TRBD1. Germline V gene lookup returns CDR1 MGHRA and CDR2 YSYEKL. The CDR3 is 14 amino acids. The V gene end was trimmed by 1 base and the J gene end by 2 bases; junction bases not matched to a gene: 1. The CDR3 loop reads CASSQVTGNYGYTF. The CDR3 DNA is TGCGCCAGCAGCCAAGTGACAGGGAACTATGGCTACACCTTC.

The table lists this clone with a count of one. V usage is TRBV12-3 or TRBV12-4 and J usage is TRBJ1-2; D remains unclear. V was shortened by 2 bases and J by 10 bases, with 8 bases between the two germline ends. This CDR3 is 11 amino acids long. The CDR3 reads CASSLNSYYTF. The CDR3 DNA sequence: TGTGCCAGCAGTTTAAATTCTTACTACACCTTC.